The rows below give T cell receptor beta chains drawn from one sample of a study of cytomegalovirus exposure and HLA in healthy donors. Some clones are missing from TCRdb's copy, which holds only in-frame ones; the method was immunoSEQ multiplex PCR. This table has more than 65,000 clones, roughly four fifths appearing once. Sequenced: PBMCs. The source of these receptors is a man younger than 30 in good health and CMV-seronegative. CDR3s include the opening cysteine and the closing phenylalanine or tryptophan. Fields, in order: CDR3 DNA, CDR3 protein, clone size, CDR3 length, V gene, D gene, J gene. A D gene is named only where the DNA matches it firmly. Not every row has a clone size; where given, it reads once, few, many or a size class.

cdr3_nt: TGTGCCAGCAGCCGAGGTCTAGCGGGGGGAGAAGAGACCCAGTACTTC
cdr3_aa: CASSRGLAGGEETQYF
clone_size: NA
cdr3_length: 16
v_call: TRBV4-2
d_call: TRBD2
j_call: TRBJ2-5

cdr3_nt: TGTGCCAGCAGCTCCCCTCGACTAGTTAGCACAGATACGCAGTATTTT
cdr3_aa: CASSSPRLVSTDTQYF
clone_size: once
cdr3_length: 16
v_call: TRBV5-4
d_call: NA
j_call: TRBJ2-3

cdr3_nt: TGTGCCAGCTCACCGAAACAGCGGAACGAGCAGTACTTC
cdr3_aa: CASSPKQRNEQYF
clone_size: NA
cdr3_length: 13
v_call: TRBV18
d_call: NA
j_call: TRBJ2-7

cdr3_nt: TGTGCCAGCTCACTGACGCGCGGGGGATCGAACTATGGCTACACCTTC
cdr3_aa: CASSLTRGGSNYGYTF
clone_size: NA
cdr3_length: 16
v_call: TRBV18
d_call: NA
j_call: TRBJ1-2

cdr3_nt: TGTGCCAGTAGTATCGTACCCGGGACAGGGGCCGGGGAGCTGTTTTTT
cdr3_aa: CASSIVPGTGAGELFF
clone_size: NA
cdr3_length: 16
v_call: TRBV19
d_call: TRBD1
j_call: TRBJ2-2

cdr3_nt: TGCGCCAGCAGTGCTGGCCGGACACCAAGCAAGAACTCTGGAAACACCATATATTTT
cdr3_aa: CASSAGRTPSKNSGNTIYF
clone_size: NA
cdr3_length: 19
v_call: TRBV10-1
d_call: NA
j_call: TRBJ1-3

cdr3_nt: TGTGCCAGCGGCTCAGGGGTGGCTAATGAAAAACTGTTTTTT
cdr3_aa: CASGSGVANEKLFF
clone_size: NA
cdr3_length: 14
v_call: TRBV28
d_call: NA
j_call: TRBJ1-4

cdr3_nt: TGTGCCAGCAGACCGCCGACGGGTACTGGAAACACCATATATTTT
cdr3_aa: CASRPPTGTGNTIYF
clone_size: NA
cdr3_length: 15
v_call: TRBV6-5
d_call: NA
j_call: TRBJ1-3

cdr3_nt: TGTGCCAGCAGCGGACAGGGGGCGCCTGACATTCAGTACTTC
cdr3_aa: CASSGQGAPDIQYF
clone_size: NA
cdr3_length: 14
v_call: TRBV9
d_call: TRBD1
j_call: TRBJ2-4

cdr3_nt: TGCGCCAGCAGCCCGGGTGACTCTGGAAACACCATATATTTT
cdr3_aa: CASSPGDSGNTIYF
clone_size: NA
cdr3_length: 14
v_call: TRBV5-1
d_call: NA
j_call: TRBJ1-3

cdr3_nt: TGTGCCAGCAGTCCAGGGGGCGGTGGAGAAAAACTGTTTTTT
cdr3_aa: CASSPGGGGEKLFF
clone_size: NA
cdr3_length: 14
v_call: TRBV28
d_call: TRBD1
j_call: TRBJ1-4

cdr3_nt: TGTGCCTGGAGTCCCACGGGACAGGGGTACACAGATACGCAGTATTTT
cdr3_aa: CAWSPTGQGYTDTQYF
clone_size: NA
cdr3_length: 16
v_call: TRBV30
d_call: TRBD1
j_call: TRBJ2-3

cdr3_nt: TGTGCCAGCAGTCCGAACCCAGGGTACACGCAGTATTTT
cdr3_aa: CASSPNPGYTQYF
clone_size: NA
cdr3_length: 13
v_call: TRBV27
d_call: NA
j_call: TRBJ2-3

cdr3_nt: TGCGCCAGCAGCTACGAAGGGGGAGGGTCCTACGAGCAGTACTTC
cdr3_aa: CASSYEGGGSYEQYF
clone_size: NA
cdr3_length: 15
v_call: TRBV4-3
d_call: NA
j_call: TRBJ2-7

cdr3_nt: TGTGCCAGCAGTTTTGTGGGACAGGGTCTTCGCGAGCAGTACTTC
cdr3_aa: CASSFVGQGLREQYF
clone_size: NA
cdr3_length: 15
v_call: TRBV28
d_call: TRBD1
j_call: TRBJ2-7

cdr3_nt: TGTGCCAGCAGCTTAAGCCGCAGGGGGCTCGGTGGGGGTAGTGAGCAGTTCTTC
cdr3_aa: CASSLSRRGLGGGSEQFF
clone_size: NA
cdr3_length: 18
v_call: TRBV7-3
d_call: TRBD1
j_call: TRBJ2-1

cdr3_nt: TGTGCCACCAGCAGAGATGGGGGACTAAACTATGGCTACACCTTC
cdr3_aa: CATSRDGGLNYGYTF
clone_size: NA
cdr3_length: 15
v_call: TRBV15
d_call: NA
j_call: TRBJ1-2

cdr3_nt: TGTGCCAGCAGCGTAGAACTAGCAGGTACGCAGTATTTT
cdr3_aa: CASSVELAGTQYF
clone_size: once
cdr3_length: 13
v_call: TRBV9
d_call: NA
j_call: TRBJ2-3

cdr3_nt: TGCGCCAGCAGTCACGGGTTCGCGAACACTGAAGCTTTCTTT
cdr3_aa: CASSHGFANTEAFF
clone_size: few
cdr3_length: 14
v_call: TRBV5-1
d_call: NA
j_call: TRBJ1-1

cdr3_nt: TGTGCCAGCGGCACTCTAGCGGGGGGGCCCGGCGGGGAGCTGTTTTTT
cdr3_aa: CASGTLAGGPGGELFF
clone_size: NA
cdr3_length: 16
v_call: TRBV5-8
d_call: TRBD2
j_call: TRBJ2-2

cdr3_nt: TGTGCCAGCAGCGGCAGTACGACCGGGACAGGAGCCAACTATGGCTACACCTTC
cdr3_aa: CASSGSTTGTGANYGYTF
clone_size: NA
cdr3_length: 18
v_call: TRBV4-2
d_call: TRBD1
j_call: TRBJ1-2

cdr3_nt: TGTGCCAGCAGTAACCAGGGGACCTTTGGAAACACCATATATTTT
cdr3_aa: CASSNQGTFGNTIYF
clone_size: NA
cdr3_length: 15
v_call: TRBV6-5
d_call: NA
j_call: TRBJ1-3

cdr3_nt: TGTTCCAGCAGCCTGGGTGGGACAGAAGCTTTCTTT
cdr3_aa: CSSSLGGTEAFF
clone_size: NA
cdr3_length: 12
v_call: TRBV7-9
d_call: NA
j_call: TRBJ1-1

cdr3_nt: TGTGCCAGCTCACCCCCAGGGGGAAGTGAGCAGTTCTTC
cdr3_aa: CASSPPGGSEQFF
clone_size: once
cdr3_length: 13
v_call: TRBV18
d_call: TRBD1
j_call: TRBJ2-1

cdr3_nt: TGCGCCAGCAGCTTGGGACGGGATATAATGTATAATTCACCCCTCCACTTT
cdr3_aa: CASSLGRDIMYNSPLHF
clone_size: NA
cdr3_length: 17
v_call: TRBV5-1
d_call: NA
j_call: TRBJ1-6

cdr3_nt: TGTGCCAGCAAGTCCACTAGCGGGAGTTTCAGCGACGAGCAGTACTTC
cdr3_aa: CASKSTSGSFSDEQYF
clone_size: NA
cdr3_length: 16
v_call: TRBV2
d_call: TRBD2
j_call: TRBJ2-7

cdr3_nt: TGTGCCAGCACCGGGACTAGCGGGGCCGGCGGGGAGCTGTTTTTT
cdr3_aa: CASTGTSGAGGELFF
clone_size: NA
cdr3_length: 15
v_call: TRBV5-8
d_call: TRBD2
j_call: TRBJ2-2

cdr3_nt: TGTGCCAGCACCGCCATGGGGCTTGGCAATCAGCCCCAGCATTTT
cdr3_aa: CASTAMGLGNQPQHF
clone_size: NA
cdr3_length: 15
v_call: TRBV2
d_call: NA
j_call: TRBJ1-5